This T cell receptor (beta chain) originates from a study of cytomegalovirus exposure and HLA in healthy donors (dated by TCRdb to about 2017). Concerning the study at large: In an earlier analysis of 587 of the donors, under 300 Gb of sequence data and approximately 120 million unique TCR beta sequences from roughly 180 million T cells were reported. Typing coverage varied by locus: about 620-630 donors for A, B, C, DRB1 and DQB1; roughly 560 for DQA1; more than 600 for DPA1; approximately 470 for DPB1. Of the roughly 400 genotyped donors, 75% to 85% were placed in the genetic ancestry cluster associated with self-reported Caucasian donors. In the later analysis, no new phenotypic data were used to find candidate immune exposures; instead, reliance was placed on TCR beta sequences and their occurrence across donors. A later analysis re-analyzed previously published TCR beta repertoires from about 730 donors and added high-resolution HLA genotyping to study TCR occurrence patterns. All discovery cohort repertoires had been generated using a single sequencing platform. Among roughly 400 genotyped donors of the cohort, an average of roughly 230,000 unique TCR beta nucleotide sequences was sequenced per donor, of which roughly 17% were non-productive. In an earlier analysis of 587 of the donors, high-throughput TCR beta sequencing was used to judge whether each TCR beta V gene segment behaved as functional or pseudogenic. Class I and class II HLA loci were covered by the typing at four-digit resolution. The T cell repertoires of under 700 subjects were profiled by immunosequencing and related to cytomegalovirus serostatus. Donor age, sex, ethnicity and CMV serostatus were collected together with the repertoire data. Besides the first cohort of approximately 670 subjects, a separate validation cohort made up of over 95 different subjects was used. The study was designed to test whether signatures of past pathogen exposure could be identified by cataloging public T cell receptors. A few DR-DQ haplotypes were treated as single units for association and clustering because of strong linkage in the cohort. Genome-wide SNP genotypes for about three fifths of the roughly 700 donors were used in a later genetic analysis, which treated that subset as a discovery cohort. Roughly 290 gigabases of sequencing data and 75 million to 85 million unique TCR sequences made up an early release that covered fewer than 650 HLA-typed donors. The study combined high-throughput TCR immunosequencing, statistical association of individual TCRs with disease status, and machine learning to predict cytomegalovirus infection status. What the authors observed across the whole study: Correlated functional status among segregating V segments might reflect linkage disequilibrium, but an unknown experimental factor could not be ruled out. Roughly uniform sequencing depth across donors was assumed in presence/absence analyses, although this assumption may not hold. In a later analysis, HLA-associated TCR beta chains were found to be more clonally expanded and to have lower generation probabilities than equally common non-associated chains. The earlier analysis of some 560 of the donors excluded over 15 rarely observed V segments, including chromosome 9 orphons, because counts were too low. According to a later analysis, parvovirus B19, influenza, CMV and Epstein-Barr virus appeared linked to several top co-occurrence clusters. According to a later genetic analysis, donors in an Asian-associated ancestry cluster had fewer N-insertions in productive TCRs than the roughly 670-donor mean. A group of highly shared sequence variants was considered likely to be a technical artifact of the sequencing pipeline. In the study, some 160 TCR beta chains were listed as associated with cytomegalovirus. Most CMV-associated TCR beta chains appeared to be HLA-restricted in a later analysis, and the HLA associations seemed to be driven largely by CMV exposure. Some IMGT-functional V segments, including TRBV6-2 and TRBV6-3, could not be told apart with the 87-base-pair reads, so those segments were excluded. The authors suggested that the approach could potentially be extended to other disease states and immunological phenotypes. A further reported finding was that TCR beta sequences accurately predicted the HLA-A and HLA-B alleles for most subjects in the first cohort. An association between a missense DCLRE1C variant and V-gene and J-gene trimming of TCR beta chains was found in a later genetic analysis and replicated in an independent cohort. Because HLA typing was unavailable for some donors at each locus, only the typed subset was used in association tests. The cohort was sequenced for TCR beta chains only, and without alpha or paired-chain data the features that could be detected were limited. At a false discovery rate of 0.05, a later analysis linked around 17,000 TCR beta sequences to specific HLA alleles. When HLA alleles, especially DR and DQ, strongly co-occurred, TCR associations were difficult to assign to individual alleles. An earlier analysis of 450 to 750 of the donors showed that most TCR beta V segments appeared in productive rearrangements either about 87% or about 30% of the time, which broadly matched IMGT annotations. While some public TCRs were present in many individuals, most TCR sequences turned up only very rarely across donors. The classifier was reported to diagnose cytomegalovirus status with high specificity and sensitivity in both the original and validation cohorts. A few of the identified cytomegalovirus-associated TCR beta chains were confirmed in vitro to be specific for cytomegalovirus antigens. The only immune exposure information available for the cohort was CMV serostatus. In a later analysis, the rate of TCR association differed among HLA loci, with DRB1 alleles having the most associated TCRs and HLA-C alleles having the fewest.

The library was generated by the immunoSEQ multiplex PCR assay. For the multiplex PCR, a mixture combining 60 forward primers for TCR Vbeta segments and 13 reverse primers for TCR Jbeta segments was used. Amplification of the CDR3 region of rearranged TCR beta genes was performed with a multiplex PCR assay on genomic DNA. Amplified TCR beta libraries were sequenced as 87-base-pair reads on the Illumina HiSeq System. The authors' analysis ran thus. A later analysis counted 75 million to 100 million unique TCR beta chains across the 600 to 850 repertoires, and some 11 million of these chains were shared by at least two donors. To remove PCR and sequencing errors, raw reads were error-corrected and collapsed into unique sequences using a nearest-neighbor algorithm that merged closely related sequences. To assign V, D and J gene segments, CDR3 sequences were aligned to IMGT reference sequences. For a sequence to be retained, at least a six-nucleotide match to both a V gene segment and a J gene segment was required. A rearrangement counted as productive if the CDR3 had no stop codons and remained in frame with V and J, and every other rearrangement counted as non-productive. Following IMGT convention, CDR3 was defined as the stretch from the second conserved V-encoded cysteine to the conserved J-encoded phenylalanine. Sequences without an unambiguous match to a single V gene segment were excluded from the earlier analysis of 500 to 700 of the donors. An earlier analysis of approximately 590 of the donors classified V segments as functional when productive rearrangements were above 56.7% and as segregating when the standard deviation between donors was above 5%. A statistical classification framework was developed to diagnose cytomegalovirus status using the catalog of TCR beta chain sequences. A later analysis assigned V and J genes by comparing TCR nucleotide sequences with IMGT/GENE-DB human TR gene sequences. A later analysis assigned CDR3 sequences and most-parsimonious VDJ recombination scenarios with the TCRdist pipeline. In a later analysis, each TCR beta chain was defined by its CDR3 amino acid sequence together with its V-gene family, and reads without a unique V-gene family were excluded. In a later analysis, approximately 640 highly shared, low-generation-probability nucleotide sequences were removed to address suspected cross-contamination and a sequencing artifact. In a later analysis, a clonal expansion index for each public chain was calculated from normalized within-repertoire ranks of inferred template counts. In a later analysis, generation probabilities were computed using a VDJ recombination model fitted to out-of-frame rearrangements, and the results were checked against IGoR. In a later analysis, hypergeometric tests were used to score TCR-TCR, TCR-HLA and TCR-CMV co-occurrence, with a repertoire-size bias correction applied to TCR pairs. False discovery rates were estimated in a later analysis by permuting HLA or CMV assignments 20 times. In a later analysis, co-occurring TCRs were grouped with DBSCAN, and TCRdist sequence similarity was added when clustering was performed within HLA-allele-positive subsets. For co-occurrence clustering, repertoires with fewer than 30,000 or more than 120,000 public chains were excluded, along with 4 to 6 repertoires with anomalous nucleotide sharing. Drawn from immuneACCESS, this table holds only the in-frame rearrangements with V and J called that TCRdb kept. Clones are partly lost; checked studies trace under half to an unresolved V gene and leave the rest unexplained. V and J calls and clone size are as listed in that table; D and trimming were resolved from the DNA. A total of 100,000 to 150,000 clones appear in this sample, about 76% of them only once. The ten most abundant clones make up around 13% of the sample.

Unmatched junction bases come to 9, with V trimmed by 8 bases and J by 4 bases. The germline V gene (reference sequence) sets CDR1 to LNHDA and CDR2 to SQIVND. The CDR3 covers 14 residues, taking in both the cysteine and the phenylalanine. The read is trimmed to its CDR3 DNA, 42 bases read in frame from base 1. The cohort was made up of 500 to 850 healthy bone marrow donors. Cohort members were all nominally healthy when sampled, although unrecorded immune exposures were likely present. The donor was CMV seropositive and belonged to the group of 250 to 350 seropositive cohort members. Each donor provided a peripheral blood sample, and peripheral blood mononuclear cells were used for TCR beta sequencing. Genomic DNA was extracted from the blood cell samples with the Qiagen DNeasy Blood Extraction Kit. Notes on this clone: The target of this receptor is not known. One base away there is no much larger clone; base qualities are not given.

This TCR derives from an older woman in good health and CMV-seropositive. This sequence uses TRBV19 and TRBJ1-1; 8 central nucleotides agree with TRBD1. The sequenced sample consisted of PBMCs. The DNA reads TGTGCCAGTTTCGGAGACAGGGGCGGCACTGAAGCTTTCTTT. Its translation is CASFGDRGGTEAFF.